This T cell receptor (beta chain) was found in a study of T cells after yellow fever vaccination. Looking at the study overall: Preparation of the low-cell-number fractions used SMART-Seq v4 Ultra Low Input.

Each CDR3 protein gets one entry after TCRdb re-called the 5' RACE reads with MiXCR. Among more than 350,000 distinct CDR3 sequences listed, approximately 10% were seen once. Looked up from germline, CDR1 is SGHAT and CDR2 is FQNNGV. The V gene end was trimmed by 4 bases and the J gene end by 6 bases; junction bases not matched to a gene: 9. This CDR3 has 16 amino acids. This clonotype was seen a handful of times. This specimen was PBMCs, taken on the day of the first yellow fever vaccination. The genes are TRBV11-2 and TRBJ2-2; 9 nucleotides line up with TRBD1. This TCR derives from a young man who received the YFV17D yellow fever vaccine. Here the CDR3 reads CASSSWTGEPAGELFF. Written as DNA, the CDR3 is TGTGCCAGCAGCTCCTGGACAGGGGAACCGGCCGGGGAGCTGTTTTTT. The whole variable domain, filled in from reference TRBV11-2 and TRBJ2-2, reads EAGVAQSPRYKIIEKRQSVAFWCNPISGHATLYWYQQILGQGPKLLIQFQNNGVVDDSQLPKDRFSAERLKGVDSTLKIQPAKLEDSAVYLCASSSWTGEPAGELFFGEGSRLTVL.